Sequencing of this T cell receptor beta chain was carried out in a study of T cell responses to AZD1222 COVID-19 vaccine. Study conclusions and caveats: As reported, nearly half of all spike-specific TCRs target variant regions that are unmutated. No day 14 peak samples; only post-peak repertoires were characterized.

A remark on this clone: Its specificity is not known.

This table comes from immunoSEQ multiplex PCR, and its TCRdb copy is limited to in-frame clones, with some not included. The sample consists of around 130,000 clones, more than 90% of them appearing once. Germline V gene data show CDR1 as LGHNA and CDR2 as YSLEER. This CDR3 spans 14 amino acids. Between the trimmed V and J ends, which lost 0 bases and 5 bases, there was a span of 7 bases. This sequence joins TRBV4-3 and TRBJ2-2; possible D gene TRBD2, 5 bases. Sequenced material: peripheral blood, taken 28 days after the second AZD1222 dose. The source is an adult who received the AZD1222 COVID-19 vaccine. CDR3 bases: TGCGCCAGCAGCCAAGAGGGCGGGACCGGGGAGCTGTTTTTT. Its protein is CASSQEGGTGELFF.